These T cell receptor beta chains were read from a single sample in a study of blood T cell repertoires in COVID-19. Some clones are missing from TCRdb's copy, which holds only in-frame ones; the method was immunoSEQ multiplex PCR. Of about 210,000 clones listed, roughly 90% are singletons. Sample: peripheral blood. The receptors shown here come from a woman between 35 and 50 years old with acute or convalescent COVID-19. CDR3s include the opening cysteine and the closing phenylalanine or tryptophan. Each record gives: D gene, V gene, J gene, clone size, CDR3 DNA, CDR3 protein. The D gene is left open where the match is weak. Clone size is given for some rows only: seen once, a few or many times, or a class if the clone is expanded.

D gene: NA; V gene: TRBV12-3/TRBV12-4; J gene: TRBJ2-2; clone size: NA; CDR3 DNA: TGTGCCAGCAGGAGGTCCGGGGAGCTGTTTTTT; CDR3 protein: CASRRSGELFF
D gene: TRBD1; V gene: TRBV5-8; J gene: TRBJ1-2; clone size: NA; CDR3 DNA: TGTGCCAGCAGCAGCGGACAGGGCAACTATGGCTACACCTTC; CDR3 protein: CASSSGQGNYGYTF
D gene: NA; V gene: TRBV10-3; J gene: TRBJ1-1; clone size: NA; CDR3 DNA: TGTGCCATCGCAGGGGAGGGCACTGAAGCTTTCTTT; CDR3 protein: CAIAGEGTEAFF
D gene: NA; V gene: TRBV5-1; J gene: TRBJ2-3; clone size: NA; CDR3 DNA: TGCGCCAGCAGCTTGATCGGCGGGAGCACAGATACGCAGTATTTT; CDR3 protein: CASSLIGGSTDTQYF
D gene: NA; V gene: TRBV2; J gene: TRBJ1-6; clone size: NA; CDR3 DNA: TGTGCCAGCAGCGGGACTTTCGCCTATAATTCACCCCTCCACTTT; CDR3 protein: CASSGTFAYNSPLHF
D gene: NA; V gene: TRBV3-1/TRBV3-2; J gene: TRBJ1-1; clone size: NA; CDR3 DNA: TGTGCCAGCAGCCAAGACCAAACTTACACTGAAGCTTTCTTT; CDR3 protein: CASSQDQTYTEAFF
D gene: NA; V gene: TRBV11-3; J gene: TRBJ2-4; clone size: NA; CDR3 DNA: TGTGCCAGCAGCTCCGGGGGGGACAGGGACACCAAAAACATTCAGTACTTC; CDR3 protein: CASSSGGDRDTKNIQYF
D gene: NA; V gene: TRBV5-6; J gene: TRBJ1-2; clone size: NA; CDR3 DNA: TGTGCCAGCACGGACGGGATCTATGGCTACACCTTC; CDR3 protein: CASTDGIYGYTF
D gene: NA; V gene: TRBV30; J gene: TRBJ1-2; clone size: once; CDR3 DNA: TGTGCCTGGAATGGACAGTACTATGGCTACACCTTC; CDR3 protein: CAWNGQYYGYTF
D gene: TRBD2; V gene: TRBV4-1; J gene: TRBJ2-1; clone size: NA; CDR3 DNA: TGCGCCAGCAGCCAAGTTGGGACTAGCGAGGGACAGTTCTTC; CDR3 protein: CASSQVGTSEGQFF
D gene: TRBD1; V gene: TRBV2; J gene: TRBJ2-3; clone size: NA; CDR3 DNA: TGTGCCAGCAGACAGGGGGCTTTGTATACGCAGTATTTT; CDR3 protein: CASRQGALYTQYF
D gene: NA; V gene: TRBV6-5; J gene: TRBJ1-2; clone size: few; CDR3 DNA: TGTGCCAGCAGTCGGGCGGAGGAGAGCTACACCTTC; CDR3 protein: CASSRAEESYTF
D gene: NA; V gene: TRBV7-9; J gene: TRBJ1-4; clone size: NA; CDR3 DNA: TGTGCCAGCAGCTCTGGCCCTCTGGAAAAACTGTTTTTT; CDR3 protein: CASSSGPLEKLFF
D gene: NA; V gene: TRBV13; J gene: TRBJ1-6; clone size: NA; CDR3 DNA: TGTGCCAGCAGCTTAGGATGGGAAGCGGATTCACCCCTCCACTTT; CDR3 protein: CASSLGWEADSPLHF
D gene: TRBD2; V gene: TRBV6-5; J gene: TRBJ2-5; clone size: NA; CDR3 DNA: TGTGCCAGCAGTTACGACCGGGCGGGGGGGGAGACCCAGTACTTC; CDR3 protein: CASSYDRAGGETQYF
D gene: NA; V gene: TRBV7-2; J gene: TRBJ1-2; clone size: NA; CDR3 DNA: TGTGCCAGCAGCTTAAATTACGGGTTCGACTATTACGGCTACACCTTC; CDR3 protein: CASSLNYGFDYYGYTF
D gene: TRBD1; V gene: TRBV19; J gene: TRBJ1-2; clone size: NA; CDR3 DNA: TGTGCCAGTAGTCCGTATGGGACAGGGCTTCTTCTAAACTATGGCTACACCTTC; CDR3 protein: CASSPYGTGLLLNYGYTF
D gene: TRBD1; V gene: TRBV5-1; J gene: TRBJ1-4; clone size: NA; CDR3 DNA: TGCGCCAGCAGTACACCGGGACAGGGGGAAAAACTGTTTTTT; CDR3 protein: CASSTPGQGEKLFF
D gene: NA; V gene: TRBV5-5; J gene: TRBJ1-1; clone size: once; CDR3 DNA: TGTGCCAGCAGCTTGGGGGCCGGGGTGAACACTGAAGCTTTCTTT; CDR3 protein: CASSLGAGVNTEAFF
D gene: TRBD2; V gene: TRBV5-1; J gene: TRBJ2-1; clone size: few; CDR3 DNA: TGCGCCAGCAGCCCACTAGCGGGGGCGAACAATGAGCAGTTCTTC; CDR3 protein: CASSPLAGANNEQFF
D gene: NA; V gene: TRBV9; J gene: TRBJ1-1; clone size: NA; CDR3 DNA: TGTGCCAGCAGCGCTACAGGGCCCAACACTGAAGCTTTCTTT; CDR3 protein: CASSATGPNTEAFF
D gene: NA; V gene: TRBV12-2; J gene: TRBJ1-1; clone size: NA; CDR3 DNA: TGTGCAAGTCGCGGACAAGAGAACACTGAAGCTTTCTTT; CDR3 protein: CASRGQENTEAFF
D gene: TRBD1; V gene: TRBV4-1; J gene: TRBJ2-3; clone size: NA; CDR3 DNA: TGCGCCAGCAGCTGGACAGGTGACACTAGCACAGATACGCAGTATTTT; CDR3 protein: CASSWTGDTSTDTQYF
D gene: NA; V gene: TRBV13; J gene: TRBJ2-3; clone size: NA; CDR3 DNA: TGTGCCAGCAGCTTAGTGGGGCAGGAACGCACAGATACGCAGTATTTT; CDR3 protein: CASSLVGQERTDTQYF
D gene: NA; V gene: TRBV3-1/TRBV3-2; J gene: TRBJ2-5; clone size: NA; CDR3 DNA: TGTGCCAGCAGCCAAGATTTTCGGGAGACCCAGTACTTC; CDR3 protein: CASSQDFRETQYF
D gene: TRBD2; V gene: TRBV9; J gene: TRBJ2-5; clone size: NA; CDR3 DNA: TGTGCCAGCAGCCCTTACGGGGGGGCCGGTGAGACCCAGTACTTC; CDR3 protein: CASSPYGGAGETQYF
D gene: TRBD1; V gene: TRBV11-2; J gene: TRBJ1-2; clone size: NA; CDR3 DNA: TGTGCCAGCAGCTTAGATGGTGGACAGGGTAGCTATGGCTACACCTTC; CDR3 protein: CASSLDGGQGSYGYTF
D gene: NA; V gene: TRBV10-3; J gene: TRBJ2-1; clone size: NA; CDR3 DNA: TGTGCCATCAGTGATGGTGCGAACCCGCAGTTCTTC; CDR3 protein: CAISDGANPQFF
D gene: TRBD1; V gene: TRBV6-1; J gene: TRBJ1-6; clone size: NA; CDR3 DNA: TGTGCCAGCAGTGAAGTCATGGACAGGGGCTTTGGGTCACCCCTCCACTTT; CDR3 protein: CASSEVMDRGFGSPLHF
D gene: NA; V gene: TRBV6-1; J gene: TRBJ2-5; clone size: NA; CDR3 DNA: TGTGCCAGCAGTGAATCGGGGGAAGTGGAGACCCAGTACTTC; CDR3 protein: CASSESGEVETQYF
D gene: TRBD1; V gene: TRBV6-1; J gene: TRBJ1-1; clone size: NA; CDR3 DNA: TGTGCCAGCAGTGAAGTAACAGGGGGCGAAGCTTTCTTT; CDR3 protein: CASSEVTGGEAFF
D gene: NA; V gene: TRBV18; J gene: TRBJ2-1; clone size: NA; CDR3 DNA: TGTGCCAGCTCCACGGGACATCTGGCTGAGCAGTTCTTC; CDR3 protein: CASSTGHLAEQFF
D gene: NA; V gene: TRBV27; J gene: TRBJ1-1; clone size: NA; CDR3 DNA: TGTGCCAGCAGCATTGAAAGGGGTTACACTGAAGCTTTCTTT; CDR3 protein: CASSIERGYTEAFF
D gene: TRBD1; V gene: TRBV27; J gene: TRBJ1-5; clone size: once; CDR3 DNA: TGTGCCAGCAGTCCCTACAGGGGGGGATATCAGCCCCAGCATTTT; CDR3 protein: CASSPYRGGYQPQHF
D gene: NA; V gene: TRBV3-1/TRBV3-2; J gene: TRBJ2-2; clone size: NA; CDR3 DNA: TGTGCCAGCAGCCTGGGGCGGAACACCGGGGAGCTGTTTTTT; CDR3 protein: CASSLGRNTGELFF
D gene: TRBD1; V gene: TRBV7-8; J gene: TRBJ2-1; clone size: NA; CDR3 DNA: TGTGCCAGCAGCTTAGTCGAGACAGGGAACAATGAGCAGTTCTTC; CDR3 protein: CASSLVETGNNEQFF
D gene: NA; V gene: TRBV3-1/TRBV3-2; J gene: TRBJ1-2; clone size: NA; CDR3 DNA: TGTGCCAGCAGCGGCAGTAACTATGGCTACACCTTC; CDR3 protein: CASSGSNYGYTF
D gene: NA; V gene: TRBV2; J gene: TRBJ2-2; clone size: NA; CDR3 DNA: TGTGCCAGCAGTGAACTCAGGAACACCGGGGAGCTGTTTTTT; CDR3 protein: CASSELRNTGELFF
D gene: TRBD2; V gene: TRBV4-1; J gene: TRBJ2-3; clone size: NA; CDR3 DNA: TGCGCCAGCAGCCAAGAACTAGCGGGGGGCACAGATACGCAGTATTTT; CDR3 protein: CASSQELAGGTDTQYF
D gene: NA; V gene: TRBV25-1; J gene: TRBJ1-1; clone size: once; CDR3 DNA: TGTGCCAGCAGTGAAGAGGCTTTGACTGAAGCTTTCTTT; CDR3 protein: CASSEEALTEAFF
D gene: NA; V gene: TRBV21-1; J gene: TRBJ1-6; clone size: NA; CDR3 DNA: TGTGCCAGCAGCAAAGGGACGAGGGGGGACAGTTCCTATAATTCACCCCTCCACTTT; CDR3 protein: CASSKGTRGDSSYNSPLHF